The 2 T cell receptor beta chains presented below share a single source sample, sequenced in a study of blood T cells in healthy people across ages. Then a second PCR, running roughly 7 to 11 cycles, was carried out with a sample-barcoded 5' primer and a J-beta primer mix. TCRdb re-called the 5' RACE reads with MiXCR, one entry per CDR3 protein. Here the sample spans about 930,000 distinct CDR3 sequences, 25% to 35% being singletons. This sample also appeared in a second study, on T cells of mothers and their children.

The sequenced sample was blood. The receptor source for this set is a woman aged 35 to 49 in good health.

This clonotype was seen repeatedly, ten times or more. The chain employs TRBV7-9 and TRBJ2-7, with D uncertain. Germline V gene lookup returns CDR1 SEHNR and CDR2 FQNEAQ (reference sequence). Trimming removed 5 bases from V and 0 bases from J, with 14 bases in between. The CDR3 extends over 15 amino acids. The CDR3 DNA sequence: TGTGCCAGCAGCCCACTCGAGGAGTACTCCTACGAGCAGTACTTC. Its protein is CASSPLEEYSYEQYF.

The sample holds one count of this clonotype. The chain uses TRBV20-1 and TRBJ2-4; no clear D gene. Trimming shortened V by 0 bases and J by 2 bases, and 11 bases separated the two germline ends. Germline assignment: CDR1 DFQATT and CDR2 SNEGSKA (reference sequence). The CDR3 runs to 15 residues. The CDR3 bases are TGCAGTGCTAGAGAGCGGTCGACGTCCAAAAACATTCAGTACTTC. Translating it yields CSARERSTSKNIQYF.